Below, 2 T cell receptor beta chains from the same sample are listed, as sequenced in a study of vaccination effects on CD4 cells after COVID-19 (dated by TCRdb to 2021 to 2024). In the ViraFEST assay, PBMC were stimulated with viral peptide pools, and antigen-specific CD4+ T cell clonotypes were then identified by expansion using TCR sequencing. After approximately eleven days of culture, CD4+ T cells were isolated with the EasySep CD4+ T cell isolation kit. None of the healthy vaccine recipients had a prior SARS-CoV-2 infection, which was confirmed by nucleocapsid antibody tests that came back negative both before and after vaccination. Library preparation used the immunoSEQ multiplex PCR assay. In its TCRdb copy, this immuneACCESS table keeps in-frame sequences only and misses some clones. Where compared with another copy, unresolved V genes explain less than half of these, and the others have no known cause. In all, the sample holds 68,000 or so clones, and around 80% of those were seen once. Of the sample, more than 9% falls within the top ten clones.

Their antigens are not known. Sequences were derived from CD4+ T cells from PBMCs cultured with SARS-CoV-2 spike peptides, sampled before COVID-19 vaccination. Explained via the paper, the cell subset or site label denotes: SARS-CoV-2 spike overlapping peptide pool stimulation. These receptors all come from a human donor who received a COVID-19 vaccine.

V gene TRBV24-1 combines with J gene TRBJ1-2; TRBD1 agrees at 7 bases. The CDR3 length is 14 residues. V was pared by 5 bases and J by 4 bases, with 6 bases of the junction left unmatched. The germline CDR1 and CDR2 sequences are KGHDR and SFDVKD. The DNA for the CDR3 is TGTGCCACCAGTGGTACCCGGGACAGCTATGGCTACACCTTC. This encodes CATSGTRDSYGYTF.

This clone was found once. The chain carries TRBV5-1 and TRBJ2-1, with 8 positions matching TRBD2. Germline assignment: CDR1 SGHRS and CDR2 YFSETQ. V was clipped by 3 bases and J by 4 bases; unmatched bases: 3. The CDR3 loop spans 14 amino acids. The CDR3 reads CASSWSGGYNEQFF. The CDR3 nucleotides read TGCGCCAGCAGCTGGAGCGGGGGTTACAATGAGCAGTTCTTC.